The 26 T cell receptor beta chains reported below all come from one sample, sequenced in a study of brain T cells in children with intractable seizures. TCRdb's table, derived via immunoSEQ multiplex PCR, lists solely in-frame clones and lacks some. The sample consists of around 80,000 clones, around 91% of them appearing once. Sequencing used peripheral blood, obtained at surgery. The receptors were gathered from a girl aged 2-10 years with Rasmussen encephalitis and intractable seizures.

The rearrangement uses TRBV6-2 or TRBV6-3 and TRBJ1-5, with 10 bases fitting TRBD1. CDR3 length: 14 residues. Per the germline V gene, CDR1 is MNHEY and CDR2 is SVGEGT. Trimming removed 6 bases from V and 4 bases from J; junction bases left unmatched: 3. The CDR3 spells CASSRTGGNQPQHF. CDR3 coding DNA: TGTGCCAGCAGCCGGACAGGGGGTAATCAGCCCCAGCATTTT.

This sequence joins TRBV19 and TRBJ2-1; 7 positions match TRBD1. V was pared by 8 bases and J by 8 bases, with 6 bases of the junction left unmatched. The CDR3 spans 12 residues. Germline lookup yields CDR1 LNHDA and CDR2 SQIVND (reference sequence). CDR3 protein: CASSYRGDEQFF. CDR3 bases: TGTGCCAGTTCCTACAGGGGAGATGAGCAGTTCTTC.

The chain has TRBV7-3 and TRBJ1-1; D is possibly TRBD1 (6 bases). Germline-derived CDR1 and CDR2 are SGHTA and FQGTGA. Trimming took off 0 bases at V and 7 bases at J, with 9 bases between the two ends. This CDR3 is built from 13 residues. CDR3 sequence (DNA): TGTGCCAGCAGCTTAACGGGGACAAGTGAAGCTTTCTTT. Translated: CASSLTGTSEAFF.

The rearrangement joins TRBV29-1 to TRBJ1-2; 7 bases are shared with TRBD1. Germline V gene data show CDR1 as SQVTM and CDR2 as ANQGSEA. The CDR3 loop spans 12 amino acids. V shed 7 bases and J 4 bases; nucleotides not matched to a gene: 6. The CDR3 nucleotides are TGCAGCGCCGCCGGGACAGTCTATGGCTACACCTTC. Amino acids: CSAAGTVYGYTF.

This clone has only one observation. The CDR3 region has the DNA TGTGCCAGCAGCTTAGGAACTAGCAGGGGCAATGAGCAGTTCTTC. It yields the protein CASSLGTSRGNEQFF. The rearrangement joins TRBV7-2 to TRBJ2-1; tentatively, D is TRBD1 or TRBD2 (6 bases each). From germline, CDR1 is SGHTA and CDR2 FQGNSA. The CDR3 sequence is 15 residues long. Trimming left V 1 base short and J 6 bases short, with 13 bases between.

This rearrangement joins TRBV30 to TRBJ1-2; 9 bases map to TRBD1. The germline V gene has CDR1 GTSNPN and CDR2 SVGIG (reference sequence). This CDR3 has 14 residues. V shed 3 bases, J shed 2 bases, and the junction held 4 bases outside the gene matches. CDR3 sequence: CAWRGQGSNYGYTF. The CDR3 nucleotides read TGTGCCTGGAGGGGACAGGGATCCAACTATGGCTACACCTTC.

The chain recombines TRBV7-2 with TRBJ2-7; D is tentatively TRBD1 or TRBD2 (5 bases each). The CDR3 runs to 13 residues. Germline-derived CDR1 and CDR2 are SGHTA and FQGNSA. Trimming removed 4 bases from V and 3 bases from J, with 10 bases in between. The CDR3 sequence: CASSSRGRYEQYF. The CDR3 region has the DNA TGTGCCAGCAGCTCGAGGGGCCGCTACGAGCAGTACTTC.

The rearrangement joins TRBV23-1 to TRBJ1-1; D possibly corresponds to TRBD1 (6 bases). TRBV23-1 is treated as an ORF (open reading frame) with a function not yet certain. V lost 3 bases and J lost 0, with 11 bases in between. This CDR3 contains 15 residues. CDR3 DNA: TGCGCCAGCAGTCAGCCGACAGGCTTGAACACTGAAGCTTTCTTT. This translates into CASSQPTGLNTEAFF.

V is TRBV28 and J is TRBJ1-1, with 8 bases fitting TRBD1. V shed 4 bases, J shed 8 bases, and the junction held 0 bases outside the gene matches. From germline, CDR1 is MDHEN and CDR2 SYDVKM. The CDR3 has 11 residues. CDR3 bases: TGTGCCAGCAGTTACAGGGGGGAAGCTTTCTTT. This sequence encodes CASSYRGEAFF.

This chain links TRBV5-4 with TRBJ1-2, with no clear D. Trimming pared 0 bases from V and 4 bases from J, leaving 10 bases between. Germline CDR1 is SGHNT and CDR2 is YYREEE (reference sequence). The CDR3 is made up of 14 amino acids. The CDR3, as DNA: TGTGCCAGCAGCTTGGGTCAGTCAAGCTATGGCTACACCTTC. It translates to CASSLGQSSYGYTF.

The chain combines TRBV4-1 with TRBJ1-5; unclear D gene. The CDR3 is made up of 17 amino acids. Germline V gene data show CDR1 as MGHRA and CDR2 as YSYEKL. V was clipped by 2 bases and J by 2 bases, with 16 bases between them. The CDR3 loop reads CASSQKSGRDRNQPQHF. CDR3 coding DNA: TGCGCCAGCAGCCAAAAAAGCGGGAGGGATCGCAATCAGCCCCAGCATTTT.

The chain links TRBV27 to TRBJ2-3; 8 bases map to TRBD2. The germline V gene has CDR1 MNHEY and CDR2 SMNVEV (reference sequence). The CDR3 runs to 16 residues. V shed 10 bases, J shed 6 bases, and the junction held 18 bases outside the gene matches. The CDR3 protein is CATQPLGLDVTDTQYF. The CDR3 region has the DNA TGTGCCACCCAACCCCTGGGACTAGACGTTACGGATACGCAGTATTTT.

The chain is built from TRBV6-5 and TRBJ2-2; no firm D call. CDR3 size: 15 residues. Trimming took off 6 bases at V and 0 bases at J, with 11 bases between the two ends. Germline V gives CDR1 MNHEY, CDR2 SVGAGI. The CDR3 DNA reads TGTGCCAGCAGCTTTGGGCAGCCGAACACCGGGGAGCTGTTTTTT. This gives the protein CASSFGQPNTGELFF.

This chain uses TRBV10-2 with TRBJ2-7; D call uncertain. Germline assignment: CDR1 WSHSY and CDR2 SAAADI. Between the trimmed V and J ends, which lost 6 bases and 6 bases, there was a span of 3 bases. The CDR3 is 9 amino acids. CDR3 bases: TGCGCCAGCAGGGTCGAGCAGTACTTC. Translating it yields CASRVEQYF.

This clone was seen a few times. The V call is TRBV5-1, the J call TRBJ1-3; perhaps TRBD1 as D (5 bases). CDR1 is SGHRS, CDR2 YFSETQ, per germline. The CDR3 covers 15 residues. Trimming took 0 bases from V and 4 from J, leaving 11 bases between them. CDR3 residues: CASSLGLGRGNTIYF. In DNA, the CDR3 is TGCGCCAGCAGCTTGGGGCTGGGGCGGGGAAACACCATATATTTT.

Worth noting for this clone: One end of the junction varies from germline; a read error may be responsible. The V and J genes are TRBV18 and TRBJ2-3; 12 bases line up with TRBD2. Germline CDR1 and CDR2: KGHSH and LQKENI. The CDR3 is 18 residues long. CDR3 region: CASSPPWTSGAGTDTQYF. The CDR3 DNA reads as TGTGCCAGCTCTCCACCCTGGACTAGCGGGGCAGGCACAGATACGCAGTATTTT.

This chain connects TRBV7-9 to TRBJ2-1, with 11 bases matching TRBD2. Trimming removed 6 bases from V and 7 bases from J; junction bases left unmatched: 11. CDR3 length: 16 amino acids. Germline assignment: CDR1 SEHNR and CDR2 FQNEAQ (reference sequence). Here the CDR3 DNA reads TGTGCCAGCAGAGGACAACTAGCGGGAGTAGGGAATGAGCAGTTCTTC. This gives the protein CASRGQLAGVGNEQFF.

The gene calls are TRBV5-6 and TRBJ1-2; 8 positions agree with TRBD1. Germline V gives CDR1 SGHDT, CDR2 YYEEEE. CDR3 length: 17 amino acids. The J segment lost 3 bases and the V segment lost 0 bases, leaving 10 bases of the junction unmatched. The CDR3 region has the DNA TGTGCCAGCAGCTTGGAGGGGACAGGAGGTTTTTACTATGGCTACACCTTC. It is translated as CASSLEGTGGFYYGYTF. Based on the CDR3 plus reference TRBV5-6 and TRBJ1-2, the full variable domain is DAGVTQSPTHLIKTRGQQVTLRCSPKSGHDTVSWYQQALGQGPQFIFQYYEEEERQRGNFPDRFSGHQFPNYSSELNVNALLLGDSALYLCASSLEGTGGFYYGYTFGSGTRLTVV.

The chain is built from TRBV5-4 and TRBJ2-5; D might be TRBD2 (7 bases). The CDR3 runs 13 residues. The ends were cut back, 5 bases at V and 5 bases at J, with 13 bases in the middle. The V gene's germline CDR1 is SGHNT and CDR2 YYREEE (reference sequence). CDR3 coding DNA: TGTGCCAGCAGTAGAGGGGGAGGGGAGACCCAGTACTTC. Protein: CASSRGGGETQYF. Complete variable domain (other parts from reference TRBV5-4 and TRBJ2-5): ETGVTQSPTHLIKTRGQQVTLRCSSQSGHNTVSWYQQALGQGPQFIFQYYREEENGRGNFPPRFSGLQFPNYSSELNVNALELDDSALYLCASSRGGGETQYFGPGTRLLVL.

The J gene is TRBJ1-1, the V gene TRBV6-1, with TRBD1 as a possible D gene (6 bases). Trimming pared 3 bases from V and 7 bases from J, leaving 18 bases between. Germline loops: CDR1 MNHNS, CDR2 SASEGT. The CDR3 runs 15 residues. CDR3 amino acids: CASSDRGGGSSEAFF. The CDR3 coding sequence is TGTGCCAGCAGTGATAGGGGAGGGGGGTCGAGTGAAGCTTTCTTT.

This clone appeared a few times. The CDR3 DNA is TGTGCCAGCAGGGGACAGCTACATAGCAATCAGCCCCAGCATTTT. Protein: CASRGQLHSNQPQHF. The gene calls are TRBV2 and TRBJ1-5; 7 bases fit TRBD1. With 6 bases clipped from V and 0 bases from J, the junction kept 5 bases outside the gene matches. The CDR3 is made up of 15 amino acids. Per the germline V gene, CDR1 is SNHLY and CDR2 is FYNNEI.

The chain recombines TRBV11-1 with TRBJ2-7; D is possibly TRBD1 or TRBD2 (6 bases each). The length of the CDR3 is 14 residues. The germline V gene encodes CDR1 SGHAT and CDR2 FQDESV (reference sequence). Trimming removed 4 bases at V and 2 bases at J, with 12 bases between. The chain's CDR3 is CASSYREAPYEQYF. The CDR3 DNA reads as TGTGCCAGCAGCTACAGGGAGGCCCCCTACGAGCAGTACTTC.

The chain has TRBV2 and TRBJ1-3, with 8 bases aligning to TRBD1. CDR1 is SNHLY, CDR2 FYNNEI, per germline. This CDR3 spans 16 amino acids. The trim removed 2 bases at V and 3 bases at J, leaving 6 bases unmatched. The CDR3 DNA follows: TGTGCCAGCAGTGAATTTACCGGGACAGGTGGAAACACCATATATTTT. This codes for CASSEFTGTGGNTIYF.

CDR3 in amino acids: CASSLYSWGRTDTQYF. For the CDR3, the DNA is TGTGCCAGCAGTTTATATAGTTGGGGGAGGACAGATACGCAGTATTTT. V and J are TRBV28 and TRBJ2-3; weak D call: TRBD2 (6 bases). CDR3 length: 16 residues. Germline-derived CDR1 and CDR2 are MDHEN and SYDVKM. Trimming cost V 1 base and J 3 bases, with 14 bases left between them.

The count of this clone is one. The genes are TRBV4-2 and TRBJ2-4; 11 positions agree with TRBD1. The CDR3 has 15 residues. V was pared by 5 bases and J by 8 bases, with 8 bases of the junction left unmatched. In germline, CDR1 is LGHNA, CDR2 YNFKEQ. The CDR3 DNA is TGTGCCAGCAGCGAAACCGGGACAGGGGGATACATTCAGTACTTC. This translates into CASSETGTGGYIQYF.

This rearrangement joins TRBV7-2 to TRBJ2-7, with D unresolved. Trimming removed 7 bases at V and 2 bases at J, with 12 bases between. Germline values: CDR1 SGHTA, CDR2 FQGNSA. This CDR3 region has 13 residues. CDR3 in DNA: TGTGCCAGCACCCTGGAAAGGACCTACGAGCAGTACTTC. It is translated as CASTLERTYEQYF.